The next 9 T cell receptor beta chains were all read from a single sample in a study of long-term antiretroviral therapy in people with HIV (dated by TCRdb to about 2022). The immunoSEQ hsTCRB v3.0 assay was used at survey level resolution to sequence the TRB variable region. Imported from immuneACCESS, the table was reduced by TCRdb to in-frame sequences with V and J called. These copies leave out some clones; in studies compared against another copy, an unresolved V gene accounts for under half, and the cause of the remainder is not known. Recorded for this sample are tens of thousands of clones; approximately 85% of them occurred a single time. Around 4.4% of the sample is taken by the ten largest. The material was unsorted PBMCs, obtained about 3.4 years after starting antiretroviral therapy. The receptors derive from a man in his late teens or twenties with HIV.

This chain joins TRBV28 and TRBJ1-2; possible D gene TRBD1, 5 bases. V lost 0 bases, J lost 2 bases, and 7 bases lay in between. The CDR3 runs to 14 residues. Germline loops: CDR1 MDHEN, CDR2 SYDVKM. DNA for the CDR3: TGTGCCAGCAGTTTATGGGGGGAGAACTATGGCTACACCTTC. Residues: CASSLWGENYGYTF.

CDR3 coding DNA: TGCGCCAGCAGCTTGGCGGTAGGCAGGGGAGAGACCCAGTACTTC. This codes for CASSLAVGRGETQYF. J is TRBJ2-5 and V is TRBV5-1, with D possibly TRBD1 on 6 matching bases. The V gene lost 0 bases and the J gene lost 4 bases, with 13 bases spanning the gap. The CDR3 loop spans 15 amino acids. In germline, CDR1 is SGHRS, CDR2 YFSETQ.

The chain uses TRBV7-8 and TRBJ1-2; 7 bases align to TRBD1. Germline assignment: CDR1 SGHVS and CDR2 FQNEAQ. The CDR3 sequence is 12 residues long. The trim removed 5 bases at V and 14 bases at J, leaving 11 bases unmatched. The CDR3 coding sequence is TGTGCCAGCAGCGCGCCACCCGACAGGGCGACCTTC. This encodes CASSAPPDRATF.

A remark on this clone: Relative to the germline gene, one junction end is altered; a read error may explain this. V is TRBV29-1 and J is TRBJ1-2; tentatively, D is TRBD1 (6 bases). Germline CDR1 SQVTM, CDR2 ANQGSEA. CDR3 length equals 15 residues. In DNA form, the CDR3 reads TGCAGCGTTGAGGTGGTGAGGGGGGCTAAGTATGGCTACACCTTC. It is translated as CSVEVVRGAKYGYTF.

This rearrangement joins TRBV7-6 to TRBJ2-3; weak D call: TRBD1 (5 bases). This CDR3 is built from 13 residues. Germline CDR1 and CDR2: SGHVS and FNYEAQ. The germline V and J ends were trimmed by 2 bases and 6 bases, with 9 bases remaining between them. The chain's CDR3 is CASSLIRQDTQYF. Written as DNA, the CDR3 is TGTGCCAGCAGCTTAATCCGACAGGATACGCAGTATTTT.

The CDR3 DNA is TGTGCCAGCAGATCCCTCCGGGACCAAGAGACCCAGTACTTC. This sequence encodes CASRSLRDQETQYF. V is TRBV6-6 and J is TRBJ2-5; D gene uncertain. With 6 bases removed from V and 0 bases from J, the gap between germline ends came to 11 bases. Looked up from germline, CDR1 is MNHNY and CDR2 is SVGAGI (reference sequence). This CDR3 has 14 residues.

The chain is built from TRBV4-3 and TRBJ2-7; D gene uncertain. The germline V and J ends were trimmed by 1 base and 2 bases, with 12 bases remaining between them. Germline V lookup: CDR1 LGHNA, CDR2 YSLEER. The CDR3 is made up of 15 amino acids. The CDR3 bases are TGCGCCAGCAGCCAAGTAGTAGGGTGGACCTACGAGCAGTACTTC. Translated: CASSQVVGWTYEQYF.

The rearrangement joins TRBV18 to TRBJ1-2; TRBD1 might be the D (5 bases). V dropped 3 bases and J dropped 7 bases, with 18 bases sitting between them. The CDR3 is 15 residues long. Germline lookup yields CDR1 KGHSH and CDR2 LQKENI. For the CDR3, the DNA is TGTGCCAGCTCACCCCGGAGAGAGGGGATACTTGGCTACACCTTC. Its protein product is CASSPRREGILGYTF.

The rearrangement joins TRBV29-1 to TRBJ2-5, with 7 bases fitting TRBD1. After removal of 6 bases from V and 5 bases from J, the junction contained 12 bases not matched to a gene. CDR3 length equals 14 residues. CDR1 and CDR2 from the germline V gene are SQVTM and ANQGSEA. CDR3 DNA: TGCAGCGTCCGTCAACAGGGGAGCGATGAGACCCAGTACTTC. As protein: CSVRQQGSDETQYF.